This T cell receptor (beta chain) came from a study of graft-versus-host responses after intestinal transplantation. Study background: Anti-thymocyte globulin induction, then tacrolimus and steroids for roughly 3 years, went to all recipients.

The CDR3 is 15 amino acids. Looked up from germline, CDR1 is SGDLS and CDR2 is YYNGEE. V was clipped by 6 bases and J by 1 base, with 16 bases between them. Comments on this clone: Its specificity is unknown.

Profiled with immunoSEQ multiplex PCR; TCRdb holds only in-frame clones, not every one. The repertoire has tens of thousands of clones, approximately 92% of them found once; the top ten carry over 0.3%. The chain combines TRBV9 with TRBJ1-1; possibly TRBD1 for D (5 bases). The TCR originated in a human donor who received an intestinal transplant. The sequences come from unstimulated CD4+ T cells sorted from spleen or lymph node cells, collected before intestinal transplant. This chain's CDR3 is CASNRGGGSNTEAFF. The CDR3 DNA follows: TGTGCCAGCAACCGAGGTGGGGGATCGAACACTGAAGCTTTCTTT.